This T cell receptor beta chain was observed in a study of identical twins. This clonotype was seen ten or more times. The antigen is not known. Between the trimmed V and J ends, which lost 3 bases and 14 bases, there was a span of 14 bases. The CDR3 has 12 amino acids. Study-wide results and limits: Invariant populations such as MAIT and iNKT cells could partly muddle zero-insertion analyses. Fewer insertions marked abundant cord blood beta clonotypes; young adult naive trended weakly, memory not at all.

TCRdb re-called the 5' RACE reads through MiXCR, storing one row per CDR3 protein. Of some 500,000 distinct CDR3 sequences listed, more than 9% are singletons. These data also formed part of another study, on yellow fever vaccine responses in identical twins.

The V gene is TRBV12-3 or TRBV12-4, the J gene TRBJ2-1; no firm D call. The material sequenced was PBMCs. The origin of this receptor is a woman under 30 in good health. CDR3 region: CASSFFGFAEFF. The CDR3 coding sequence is TGTGCCAGCAGTTTTTTTGGATTTGCGGAGTTCTTC.